This TCR beta chain was sequenced for a study of regulatory T cells in long-lasting Graves disease. About the study: Patients with new Graves' disease had used antithyroid drugs below 3 months.

This clonotype was detected many times. Through Arm-PCR of CDR3 regions and iRepertoire HTBI primers, TCR beta libraries were built. Each CDR3 protein is one row after TCRdb ran MiXCR on the multiplex PCR reads. Of roughly 380,000 distinct CDR3 sequences listed, 15% to 19% are singletons. The time point denotes: newly diagnosed GD, antithyroid drugs for less than 3 months. PBMC-extracted RNA yielded the TCR library. The trim removed 5 bases at V and 13 bases at J, leaving 12 bases unmatched. There are 14 residues in the CDR3. In germline, CDR1 is DFQATT, CDR2 SNEGSKA (reference sequence). This chain joins TRBV20-1 and TRBJ2-1; TRBD2 agrees at 12 bases. The source is a female donor with Graves disease. Source: peripheral blood mononuclear cells (PBMCs), taken at new diagnosis, from a patient treated with antithyroid drugs. CDR3 region: CSAPRTSGTSGQFF. The CDR3, as DNA: TGCAGTGCTCCCCGGACTAGCGGGACATCGGGCCAGTTCTTC.